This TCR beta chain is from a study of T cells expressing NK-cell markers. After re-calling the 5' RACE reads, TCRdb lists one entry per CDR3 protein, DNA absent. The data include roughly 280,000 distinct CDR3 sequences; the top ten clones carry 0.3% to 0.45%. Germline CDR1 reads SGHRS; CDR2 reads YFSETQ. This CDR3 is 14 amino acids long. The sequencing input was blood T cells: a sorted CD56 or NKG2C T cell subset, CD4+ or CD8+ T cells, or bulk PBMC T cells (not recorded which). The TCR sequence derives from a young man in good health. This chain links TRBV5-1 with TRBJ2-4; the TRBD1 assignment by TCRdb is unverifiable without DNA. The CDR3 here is CASSLAQGSDIQYF.